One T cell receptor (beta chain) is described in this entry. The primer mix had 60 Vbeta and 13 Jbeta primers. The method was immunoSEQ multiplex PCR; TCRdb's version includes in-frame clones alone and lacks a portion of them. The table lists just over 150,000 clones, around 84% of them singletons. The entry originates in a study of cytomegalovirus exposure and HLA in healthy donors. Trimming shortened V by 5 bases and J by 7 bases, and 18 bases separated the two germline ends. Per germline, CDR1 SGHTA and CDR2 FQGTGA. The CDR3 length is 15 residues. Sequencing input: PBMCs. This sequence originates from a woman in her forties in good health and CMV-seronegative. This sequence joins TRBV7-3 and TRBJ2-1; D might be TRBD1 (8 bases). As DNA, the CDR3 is TGTGCCAGCAGCACCCACAGGGGGGGGTATAATGAGCAGTTCTTC. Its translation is CASSTHRGGYNEQFF.